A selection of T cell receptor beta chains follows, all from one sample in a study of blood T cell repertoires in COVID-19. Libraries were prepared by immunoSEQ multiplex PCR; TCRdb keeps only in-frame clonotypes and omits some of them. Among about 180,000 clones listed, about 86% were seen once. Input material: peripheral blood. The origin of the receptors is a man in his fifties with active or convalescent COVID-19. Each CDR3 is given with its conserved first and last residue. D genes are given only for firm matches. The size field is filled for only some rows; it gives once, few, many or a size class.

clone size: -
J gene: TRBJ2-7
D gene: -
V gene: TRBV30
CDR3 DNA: TGTGCCTGGCGGAGCCCCGCCTACGAGCAGTACTTC
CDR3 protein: CAWRSPAYEQYF

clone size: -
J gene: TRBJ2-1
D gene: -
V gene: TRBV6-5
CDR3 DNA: TGTGCCAGCAGCCCCTTTGGGACACTCAATGAGCAGTTCTTC
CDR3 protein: CASSPFGTLNEQFF

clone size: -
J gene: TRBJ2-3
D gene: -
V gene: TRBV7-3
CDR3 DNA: TGTGCCAGCAGCTTAGCACAGGGCACAACCGGCGGGTTTCAAGATACGCAGTATTTT
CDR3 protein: CASSLAQGTTGGFQDTQYF

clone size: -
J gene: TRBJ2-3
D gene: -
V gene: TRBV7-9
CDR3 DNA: TGTGCCAGCAGCTTAGTCCGACATAGCACAGATACGCAGTATTTT
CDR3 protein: CASSLVRHSTDTQYF

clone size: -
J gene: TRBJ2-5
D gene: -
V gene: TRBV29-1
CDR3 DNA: TGCAGCGTTAGCCCCACAGGGTTGGAGACCCAGTACTTC
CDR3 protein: CSVSPTGLETQYF

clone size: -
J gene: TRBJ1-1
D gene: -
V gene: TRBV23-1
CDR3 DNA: TGCGCCAGCAGTCTGAACGGGAAAGCTTTCTTT
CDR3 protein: CASSLNGKAFF

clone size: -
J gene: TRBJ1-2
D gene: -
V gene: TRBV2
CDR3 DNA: TGTGCCAGCAGTGGCAGGAACTATGGCTACACCTTC
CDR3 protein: CASSGRNYGYTF

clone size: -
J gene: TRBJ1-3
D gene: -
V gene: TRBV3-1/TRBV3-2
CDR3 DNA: TGTGCCAGCAGCCAAGCGGGGGGCTCTGGAAACACCATATATTTT
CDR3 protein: CASSQAGGSGNTIYF

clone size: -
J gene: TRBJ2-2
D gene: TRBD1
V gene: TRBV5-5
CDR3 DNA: TGTGCCAGCACCGAACAGGGGCGGATCGCCGGGGAGCTGTTTTTT
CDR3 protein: CASTEQGRIAGELFF

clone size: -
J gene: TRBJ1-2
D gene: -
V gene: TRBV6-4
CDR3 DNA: TGTGCCAGCAGTGCATCACAGGGCTATGGCTACACCTTC
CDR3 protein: CASSASQGYGYTF

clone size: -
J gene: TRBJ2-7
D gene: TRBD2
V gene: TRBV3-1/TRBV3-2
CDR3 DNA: TGTGCCAGCAGCCCGGGACTAGCCAGCGACGAGCAGTACTTC
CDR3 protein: CASSPGLASDEQYF

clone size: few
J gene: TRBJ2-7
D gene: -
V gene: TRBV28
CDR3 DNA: TGTGCCACCGAGGTGCCTCCAACCTACGAGCAGTACTTC
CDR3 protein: CATEVPPTYEQYF

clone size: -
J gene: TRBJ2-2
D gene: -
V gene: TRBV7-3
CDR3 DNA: TGTGCCAGCAGCTTAGGGCAGGCCTCCGGGGAGCTGTTTTTT
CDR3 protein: CASSLGQASGELFF

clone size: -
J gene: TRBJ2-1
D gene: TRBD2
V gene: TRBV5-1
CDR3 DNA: TGCGCCAGCAGGGGGACTAGCGGGGATGAGCAGTTCTTC
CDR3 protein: CASRGTSGDEQFF

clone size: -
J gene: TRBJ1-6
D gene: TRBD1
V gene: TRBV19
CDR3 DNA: TGTGCCAGTAGTTCCCGGACAGGGGGCAATTCACCCCTCCACTTT
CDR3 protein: CASSSRTGGNSPLHF

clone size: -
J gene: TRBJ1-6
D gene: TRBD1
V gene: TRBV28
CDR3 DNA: TGTGCCAGCAGGGGGACAGGGCGTTCACCCCTCCACTTT
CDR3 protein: CASRGTGRSPLHF

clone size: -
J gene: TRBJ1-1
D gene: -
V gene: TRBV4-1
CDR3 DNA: TGCGCCAGCAGCCAAGCGAACAGGCTAAACACTGAAGCTTTCTTT
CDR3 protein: CASSQANRLNTEAFF

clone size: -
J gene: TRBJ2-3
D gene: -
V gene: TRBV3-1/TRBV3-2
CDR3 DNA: TGTGCCAGCAGGAATAGCGGTACGCAGTATTTT
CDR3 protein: CASRNSGTQYF

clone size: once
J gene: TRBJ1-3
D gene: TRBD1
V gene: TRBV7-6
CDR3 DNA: TGTGCCAGCAGCTTAGTCGGGACAGGGGCTGGAAACACCATATATTTT
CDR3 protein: CASSLVGTGAGNTIYF

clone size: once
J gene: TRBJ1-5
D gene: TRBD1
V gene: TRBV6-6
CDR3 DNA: TGTGCCAGCAGTCTGGACAGGGCCAATCAGCCCCAGCATTTT
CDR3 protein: CASSLDRANQPQHF

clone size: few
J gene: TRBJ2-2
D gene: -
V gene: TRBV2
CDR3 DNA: TGTGCCAGCAGGTTAGAAAGTTCCGGGGAGCTGTTTTTT
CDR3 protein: CASRLESSGELFF

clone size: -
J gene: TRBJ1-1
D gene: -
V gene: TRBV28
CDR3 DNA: TGTGCCAGCAGTTTTTCGGGATCTAAGACTGAAGCTTTCTTT
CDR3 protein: CASSFSGSKTEAFF